What follows are 10 T cell receptor beta chains derived from one specimen sequenced in a study of control samples from healthy donors and cancer patients. Measured with immunoSEQ multiplex PCR; TCRdb has only the in-frame clones, and not every one. The table includes about 110,000 clones, more than 75% detected once. The sequenced material came from PBMCs. Source of these receptors: an older woman with lung cancer.

The chain links TRBV11-2 to TRBJ2-1; weak D call: TRBD2 (6 bases). CDR1 and CDR2 (germline): SGHAT, FQNNGV. Trimming stripped 1 base from V and 10 bases from J, with 14 bases between. CDR3 size: 14 residues. The CDR3 DNA reads as TGTGCCAGCAGCTTAGTGGAGGGAGTGGGCGAGCAGTTCTTC. Its protein product is CASSLVEGVGEQFF.

The genes are TRBV2 and TRBJ1-5, with 7 bases lining up with TRBD1. The CDR3 totals 15 residues. The V gene end was trimmed by 5 bases and the J gene end by 1 base; junction bases not matched to a gene: 5. Germline V gene sequence: CDR1 SNHLY, CDR2 FYNNEI. This chain's CDR3 is CASSQGVSSNQPQHF. The CDR3 DNA reads TGTGCCAGCAGTCAGGGGGTGAGCAGCAATCAGCCCCAGCATTTT.

Note on this clone: One junction end does not reproduce the germline sequence, and a read error may be involved. The chain employs TRBV9 and TRBJ2-1, with 8 bases aligning to TRBD2. Germline V gene sequence: CDR1 SGDLS, CDR2 YYNGEE. This CDR3 is 14 amino acids long. The CDR3 coding sequence is TGTGTCAGCAGTCGAGCGGGGGATTACAATGAGCAGTTCTTC. Protein: CVSSRAGDYNEQFF.

V and J are TRBV3-1 (or the pseudogene TRBV3-2) and TRBJ1-1; TRBD1 might be the D (6 bases). Germline CDR1 LGHDT, CDR2 YNNKEL (reference sequence). V lost 1 base and J lost 4, with 10 bases in between. The CDR3 extends over 14 amino acids. CDR3 sequence: CASSQVGRGTEAFF. In nucleotides, the CDR3 is TGTGCCAGCAGCCAAGTAGGCAGGGGCACTGAAGCTTTCTTT.

The chain links TRBV19 to TRBJ1-5, with 12 nucleotides matching TRBD1. CDR1 is LNHDA, CDR2 SQIVND, per germline (reference sequence). The CDR3 covers 21 residues. With V trimmed by 6 bases and J by 0 bases, 18 bases remained unmatched. CDR3: CASSTPPSGTGGAYSNQPQHF. Here the CDR3 DNA reads TGTGCCAGTAGCACCCCCCCTTCCGGGACAGGGGGCGCCTATAGCAATCAGCCCCAGCATTTT.

This chain joins TRBV19 and TRBJ1-5, with D maybe TRBD1 (5 bases). CDR3 size: 15 residues. Trimming removed 4 bases at V and 6 bases at J, with 16 bases between. Germline assignment: CDR1 LNHDA and CDR2 SQIVND (reference sequence). CDR3 coding DNA: TGTGCCAGTAGTACCGTCTCAGGGACGTCTCAGCCCCAGCATTTT. Amino acids: CASSTVSGTSQPQHF.

V is TRBV6-1 and J is TRBJ1-2; 8 positions match TRBD1. Trimming took 0 bases from V and 3 from J; bases not matched to a gene: 6. CDR3 length: 16 residues. Looked up from germline, CDR1 is MNHNS and CDR2 is SASEGT. The CDR3 DNA sequence: TGTGCCAGCAGTGAAGCCCGGACAGGGTTGGACTATGGCTACACCTTC. Residues: CASSEARTGLDYGYTF.

This chain uses TRBV9 with TRBJ1-2, with 9 bases matching TRBD1. CDR1 and CDR2 (germline): SGDLS, YYNGEE. The CDR3 loop spans 13 amino acids. V dropped 4 bases and J dropped 7; count of bases not matched to a gene: 5. The CDR3 region has the DNA TGTGCCAGCAGCCAACAGGGGGCTGGTGGCTACACCTTC. It encodes CASSQQGAGGYTF.

This chain joins TRBV5-1 and TRBJ1-4, with 7 bases aligning to TRBD1. Looked up from germline, CDR1 is SGHRS and CDR2 is YFSETQ. This CDR3 is built from 16 residues. With 1 base clipped from V and 4 bases from J, the junction kept 7 bases outside the gene matches. CDR3 nucleotides: TGCGCCAGCAGCTTGAATAGAAACAGGGGTAATGAAAAACTGTTTTTT. Its translation is CASSLNRNRGNEKLFF.

The chain links TRBV11-1 to TRBJ2-7; D not resolved. Germline loops: CDR1 SGHAT, CDR2 FQDESV (reference sequence). V gave up 2 bases and J gave up 4 bases, with 15 bases separating them. CDR3 length: 15 amino acids. The CDR3 DNA follows: TGTGCCAGCAGCTTATTAGCAGGTACTTCATACGAGCAGTACTTC. Amino acids: CASSLLAGTSYEQYF. Full variable domain (missing parts from reference TRBV11-1 and TRBJ2-7): EAEVAQSPRYKITEKSQAVAFWCDPISGHATLYWYRQILGQGPELLVQFQDESVVDDSQLPKDRFSAERLKGVDSTLKIQPAELGDSAMYLCASSLLAGTSYEQYFGPGTRLTVT.